This T cell receptor beta chain was recorded in a study of control samples from healthy donors and cancer patients. The assay was immunoSEQ multiplex PCR, and TCRdb's table has in-frame clones only and misses some. The data hold over 150,000 clones, with around 94% observed a single time. This CDR3 contains 16 residues. The ends lost 5 bases at V and 0 bases at J; junction bases unmatched: 4. Germline CDR1 MNHEY, CDR2 SVGEGT. This chain links TRBV6-2 or TRBV6-3 with TRBJ2-3; 11 nucleotides agree with TRBD2. This sequence originates from a woman younger than 30 in good health. Sequencing input: blood. This CDR3 reads CASSAGTSGSTDTQYF. CDR3 DNA: TGTGCCAGCAGTGCCGGGACTAGCGGTAGCACAGATACGCAGTATTTT.